The source of this T cell receptor (beta chain) is a study of metastatic and nonmetastatic thyroid tumors. Until they underwent thyroid surgery, no patient had received any treatment. This CDR3 is built from 16 residues. Germline-derived CDR1 and CDR2 are KGHSH and LQKENI. V was clipped by 3 bases and J by 10 bases, with 22 bases between them. Via MiXCR, TCRdb re-called the PCR reads. In the table there are tens of thousands of clones, around 21% of which are singletons. Regarding the study as a whole: Benign nodules were reported to have significantly lower TCR beta diversity than malignant thyroid tumors, in blood and tumor.

This clone was observed many times. Its antigen is undetermined. This sequence joins TRBV18 and TRBJ1-5, with D unclear. The sequenced material came from blood. The sequence was collected from a female donor with papillary thyroid cancer or a benign thyroid nodule (not recorded which). Some clones in this sample may be carry-over from other donors' samples. The CDR3 coding sequence is TGTGCCAGCTCACCCCCCCAAGGTTCCTCCCCGGGTCCCCAGCATTTT. This translates into CASSPPQGSSPGPQHF.